The sequence of this T cell receptor beta chain was determined in a study of blood T cells in healthy people across ages. Points from the study as a whole: Long-lived donors exceeded aged donors in naive CD4+ cells and diversity.

Trimming stripped 5 bases from V and 2 bases from J, with 12 bases between. Germline CDR1 SGHAT, CDR2 FQDESV (reference sequence). The CDR3 totals 14 residues. This clonotype occurred a few times. Antigen: not known. Together with a sample-barcoded 5' primer, a J-beta primer mix was included in a second PCR lasting about 7 to 12 cycles. TCRdb independently ran MiXCR on the 5' RACE reads; one entry per CDR3 protein. The top ten hold under 35% of the sample, which has hundreds of thousands of distinct CDR3 sequences, about 52% seen once. The source of this sequence is a woman in her fifties or sixties in good health. The chain uses TRBV11-1 and TRBJ2-5; D gene ambiguous. Sequencing was done on a sample of blood. The CDR3 is CASSRSTTQETQYF. In nucleotides, the CDR3 is TGTGCCAGCAGCCGCTCTACAACACAAGAGACCCAGTACTTC. Looking up the rest from reference TRBV11-1 and TRBJ2-5 gives the full variable domain: EAEVAQSPRYKITEKSQAVAFWCDPISGHATLYWYRQILGQGPELLVQFQDESVVDDSQLPKDRFSAERLKGVDSTLKIQPAELGDSAMYLCASSRSTTQETQYFGPGTRLLVL.